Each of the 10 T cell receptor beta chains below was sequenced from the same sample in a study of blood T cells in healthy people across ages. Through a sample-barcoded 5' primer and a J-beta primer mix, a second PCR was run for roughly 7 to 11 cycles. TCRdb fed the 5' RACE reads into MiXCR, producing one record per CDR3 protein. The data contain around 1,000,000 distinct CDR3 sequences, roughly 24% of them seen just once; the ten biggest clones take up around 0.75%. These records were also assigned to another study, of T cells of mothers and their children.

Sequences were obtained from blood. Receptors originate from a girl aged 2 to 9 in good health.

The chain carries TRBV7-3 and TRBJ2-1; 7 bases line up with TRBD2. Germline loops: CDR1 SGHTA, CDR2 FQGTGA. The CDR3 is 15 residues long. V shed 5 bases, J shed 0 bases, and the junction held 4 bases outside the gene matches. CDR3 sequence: CASSREALSYNEQFF. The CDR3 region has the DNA TGTGCCAGCAGCCGGGAGGCCCTCTCCTACAATGAGCAGTTCTTC.

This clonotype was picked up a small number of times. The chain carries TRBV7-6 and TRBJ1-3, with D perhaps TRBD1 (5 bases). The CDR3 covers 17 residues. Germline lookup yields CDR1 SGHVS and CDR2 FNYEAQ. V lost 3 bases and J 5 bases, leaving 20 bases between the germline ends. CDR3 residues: CASSFGGGLEARNTIYF. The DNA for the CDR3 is TGTGCCAGCAGCTTCGGGGGGGGGTTGGAGGCGAGAAACACCATATATTTT.

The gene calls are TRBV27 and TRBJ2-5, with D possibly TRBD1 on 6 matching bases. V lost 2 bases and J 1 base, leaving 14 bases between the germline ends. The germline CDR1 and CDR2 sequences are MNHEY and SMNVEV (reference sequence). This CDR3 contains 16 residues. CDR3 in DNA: TGTGCCAGCAGTTTAATGGCGACAGGATTCCAAGAGACCCAGTACTTC. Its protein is CASSLMATGFQETQYF.

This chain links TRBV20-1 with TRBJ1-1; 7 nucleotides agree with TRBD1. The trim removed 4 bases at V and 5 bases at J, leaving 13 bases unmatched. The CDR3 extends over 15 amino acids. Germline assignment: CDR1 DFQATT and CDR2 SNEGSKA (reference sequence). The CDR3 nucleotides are TGCAGTGCTAAATCCTTTAGGAGGGGGCGGACTGAAGCTTTCTTT. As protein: CSAKSFRRGRTEAFF.

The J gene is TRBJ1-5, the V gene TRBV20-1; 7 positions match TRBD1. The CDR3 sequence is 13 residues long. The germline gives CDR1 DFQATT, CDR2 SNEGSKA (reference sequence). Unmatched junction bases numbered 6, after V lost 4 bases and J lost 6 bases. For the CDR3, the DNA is TGCAGTGCTAAGGGGGCTCCCGGTCAGCCCCAGCATTTT. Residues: CSAKGAPGQPQHF.

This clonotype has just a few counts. The CDR3 nucleotides are TGCAGTGCTAGAGATCTGGGGCACTCTGGAAACACCATATATTTT. The encoded protein is CSARDLGHSGNTIYF. The V gene is TRBV20-1, the J gene TRBJ1-3, with D perhaps matching TRBD1 (5 bases). In germline, CDR1 is DFQATT, CDR2 SNEGSKA (reference sequence). V shed 0 bases and J shed 0 bases, with 9 bases lying between them. The CDR3 has 15 amino acids.

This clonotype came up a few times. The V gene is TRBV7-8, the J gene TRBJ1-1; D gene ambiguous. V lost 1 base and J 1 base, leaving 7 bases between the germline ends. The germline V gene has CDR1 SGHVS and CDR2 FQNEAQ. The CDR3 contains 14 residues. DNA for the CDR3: TGTGCCAGCAGCTTAGACGGCCAGAACACTGAAGCTTTCTTT. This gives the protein CASSLDGQNTEAFF.

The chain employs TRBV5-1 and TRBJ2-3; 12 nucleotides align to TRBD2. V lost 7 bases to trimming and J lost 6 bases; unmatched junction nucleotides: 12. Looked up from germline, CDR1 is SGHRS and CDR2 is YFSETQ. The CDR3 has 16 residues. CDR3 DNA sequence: TGCGCCAGCCGCCCCCTAAGACTAGCGGGAGTGGATACGCAGTATTTT. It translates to CASRPLRLAGVDTQYF.

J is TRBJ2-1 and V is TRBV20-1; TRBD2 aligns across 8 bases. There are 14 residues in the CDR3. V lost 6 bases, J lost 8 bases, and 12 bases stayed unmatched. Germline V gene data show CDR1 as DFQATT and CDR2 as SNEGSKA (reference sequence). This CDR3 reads CSAPTSGRKDEQFF. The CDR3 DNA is TGCAGTGCCCCTACAAGCGGGAGAAAGGATGAGCAGTTCTTC.

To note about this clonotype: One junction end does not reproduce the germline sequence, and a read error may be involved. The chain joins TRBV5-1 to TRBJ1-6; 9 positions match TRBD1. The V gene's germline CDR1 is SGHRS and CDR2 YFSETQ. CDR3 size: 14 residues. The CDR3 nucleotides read TGCGCCAGCGCCTTAGACAGGGGGAATTCACTCCTCCACTTT. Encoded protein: CASALDRGNSLLHF.